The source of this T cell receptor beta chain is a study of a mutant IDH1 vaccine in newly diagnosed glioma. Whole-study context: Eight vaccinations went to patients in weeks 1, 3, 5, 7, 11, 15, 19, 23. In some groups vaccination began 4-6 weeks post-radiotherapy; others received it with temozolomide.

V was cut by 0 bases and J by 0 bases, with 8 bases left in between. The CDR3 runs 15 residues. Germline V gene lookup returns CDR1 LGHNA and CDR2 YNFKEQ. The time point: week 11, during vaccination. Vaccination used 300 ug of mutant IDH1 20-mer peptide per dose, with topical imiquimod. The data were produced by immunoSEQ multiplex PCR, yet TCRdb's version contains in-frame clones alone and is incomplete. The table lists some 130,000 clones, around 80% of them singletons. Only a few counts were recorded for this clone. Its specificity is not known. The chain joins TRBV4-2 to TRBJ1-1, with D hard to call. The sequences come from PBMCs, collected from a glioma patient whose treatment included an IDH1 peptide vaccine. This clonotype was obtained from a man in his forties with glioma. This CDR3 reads CASSQEGGLNTEAFF. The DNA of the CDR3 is TGTGCCAGCAGCCAAGAGGGAGGGTTGAACACTGAAGCTTTCTTT.